This TCR beta chain comes out of a study of blood T cell repertoires in COVID-19. Assay: immunoSEQ multiplex PCR; the TCRdb copy retains only in-frame clones and omits some. The sample carries about 240,000 clones, 83% recorded once. The study drew participants aged about 18 to 89 years from some 23 US areas. From germline, CDR1 is KGHSH and CDR2 LQKENI. This CDR3 is built from 15 residues. Trimming took 1 base from V and 0 from J, leaving 7 bases between them. Sequencing was done on a sample of PBMCs or T cells enriched from blood (not recorded which). The rearrangement uses TRBV18 and TRBJ1-5; D ambiguous. This clonotype was obtained from a woman aged 40 to 50 who had been exposed to COVID-19. The chain's CDR3 is CASSPQADSNQPQHF. CDR3 DNA: TGTGCCAGCTCACCACAGGCGGATAGCAATCAGCCCCAGCATTTT.